This T cell receptor (beta chain) was captured in a study of T-cell reconstitution after alpha-beta-depleted transplantation in children. Germline V gene data show CDR1 as SGHNT and CDR2 as YENEEA. The V segment lost 5 bases and the J segment 12 bases; nucleotides outside the gene matches: 12. There are 13 residues in the CDR3. Unique molecular identifiers were incorporated into the prepared TCRbeta library. Each CDR3 protein gets one entry after TCRdb re-called the PCR reads with MiXCR. Of some 150,000 distinct CDR3 sequences listed, around 10% are singletons. Broader study findings: Surviving recipient cells, namely T cells and thymic progenitors, were the source of high day-60 TCRbeta diversity in some patients. At around two months after transplant, the alpha-beta T cells were reportedly derived from several hundred expanded clones that came from non-depleted graft cells.

As regards this clonotype: Its antigen is as yet unknown.

This sequence joins TRBV11-3 and TRBJ2-7, with 8 positions matching TRBD2. The receptor was derived from a female patient between 2 and 15 years old who had a stem cell transplant for congenital amegakaryocytic thrombocytopenia, so the T cells may come from the graft donor. The sequences come from PBMCs, mostly from graft donor cells, collected 180 days after TCRalphabeta/CD19-depleted stem cell transplant. The CDR3 spells CASSEFSGMPGYF. CDR3 nucleotides: TGTGCCAGCAGCGAATTTAGCGGGATGCCAGGGTACTTC.